The 6 T cell receptor beta chains below all came from one sample that was sequenced in a study of T-cell reconstitution after alpha-beta-depleted transplantation in children. Preparation of the TCRbeta library was carried out with unique molecular identifiers. TCRdb processed the PCR reads anew with MiXCR; each CDR3 protein has one entry. The profile covers tens of thousands of distinct CDR3 sequences, with roughly 5.7% appearing a single time and roughly 7% taken by the ten largest. This sample comprised PBMCs, mostly from graft donor cells, obtained 180 days after TCRalphabeta/CD19-depleted stem cell transplant. All receptors come from a male patient younger than 18 who had a stem cell transplant for acute myeloid leukemia, so the T cells may come from the graft donor.

This clonotype was seen many times. The rearrangement links TRBV20-1 to TRBJ2-1; D uncertain. V shed 6 bases and J shed 7 bases, with 22 bases lying between them. This CDR3 is 15 amino acids long. The germline V gene has CDR1 DFQATT and CDR2 SNEGSKA (reference sequence). CDR3 bases: TGCAGTGCCCCTATGAGCGCCCGAGGAGAAAATGAGCAGTTCTTC. It encodes CSAPMSARGENEQFF.

The chain links TRBV7-9 to TRBJ2-7; 8 nucleotides match TRBD2. The germline V gene has CDR1 SEHNR and CDR2 FQNEAQ (reference sequence). The CDR3 contains 14 residues. Trimming took 3 bases from V and 6 from J; bases not matched to a gene: 7. Written as DNA, the CDR3 is TGTGCCAGCAGCTTTTTCAGCGGGAGACCCGAGCAGTACTTC. This translates into CASSFFSGRPEQYF.

This clonotype was observed at least ten times. CDR3 DNA: TGTGCCAGCAGCTTAGATTCGGGGCTAGCGGGAACTGATGAGCAGTTCTTC. This encodes CASSLDSGLAGTDEQFF. The chain links TRBV11-3 to TRBJ2-1, with 9 bases identical to TRBD2. In germline, CDR1 is SGHNT, CDR2 YENEEA. J lost 8 bases, V lost 0 bases, and 11 bases had no gene match. The CDR3 is 17 amino acids. Drawing the rest from reference TRBV11-3 and TRBJ2-1, the complete variable domain is EAGVVQSPRYKIIEKKQPVAFWCNPISGHNTLYWYLQNLGQGPELLIRYENEEAVDDSQLPKDRFSAERLKGVDSTLKIQPAELGDSAVYLCASSLDSGLAGTDEQFFGPGTRLTVL.

There are many counts of this clonotype. The V call is TRBV20-1, the J call TRBJ2-7; perhaps TRBD2 as D (6 bases). Per germline, CDR1 DFQATT and CDR2 SNEGSKA (reference sequence). The V end was cut by 3 bases, the J end by 2 bases, with 17 bases between. CDR3 size: 15 residues. CDR3 in DNA: TGCAGTGCTAGGAATTCGGGGACTCTAACCTACGAGCAGTACTTC. This sequence encodes CSARNSGTLTYEQYF.

This clonotype was counted at least ten times. The chain uses TRBV30 and TRBJ1-1; D is possibly TRBD1 (5 bases). Looked up from germline, CDR1 is GTSNPN and CDR2 is SVGIG (reference sequence). CDR3 size: 15 residues. The V gene lost 0 bases and the J gene lost 0 bases, with 11 bases spanning the gap. The DNA of the CDR3 is TGTGCCTGGAGTGTACTCGACAGCATGAACACTGAAGCTTTCTTT. Encoded protein: CAWSVLDSMNTEAFF.

This clonotype was detected ten times or more. The rearrangement links TRBV7-2 to TRBJ2-7; 7 nucleotides agree with TRBD1. Germline lookup yields CDR1 SGHTA and CDR2 FQGNSA. The V and J ends lost 5 bases and 7 bases, in that order; junction bases with no gene match: 17. The CDR3 is made up of 16 amino acids. DNA of the CDR3: TGTGCCAGCAGCACTTTACTACAGGGGCTCTCTAGAGAGCAGTACTTC. It translates to CASSTLLQGLSREQYF.